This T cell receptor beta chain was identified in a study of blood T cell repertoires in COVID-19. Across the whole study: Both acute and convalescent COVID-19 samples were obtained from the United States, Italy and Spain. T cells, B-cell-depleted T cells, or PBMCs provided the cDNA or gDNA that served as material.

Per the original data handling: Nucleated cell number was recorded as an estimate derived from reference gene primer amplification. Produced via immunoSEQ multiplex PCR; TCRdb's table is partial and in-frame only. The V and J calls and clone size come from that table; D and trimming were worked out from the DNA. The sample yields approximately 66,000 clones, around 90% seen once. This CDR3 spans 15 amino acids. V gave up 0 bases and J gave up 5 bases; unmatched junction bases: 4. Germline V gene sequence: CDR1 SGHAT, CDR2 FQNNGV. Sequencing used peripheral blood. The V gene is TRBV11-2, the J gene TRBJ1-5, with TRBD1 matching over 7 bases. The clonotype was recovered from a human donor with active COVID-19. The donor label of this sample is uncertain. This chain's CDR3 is CASSLDGTADQPQHF. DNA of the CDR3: TGTGCCAGCAGCTTAGATGGGACAGCTGATCAGCCCCAGCATTTT.